The rows below give T cell receptor beta chains drawn from one sample of a study of blood T cells in healthy people across ages. TCRdb recomputed calls from the 5' RACE reads with MiXCR, one row per CDR3 protein. The sample holds nearly 800,000 distinct CDR3 sequences; roughly 56% are singletons and the top ten take approximately 24%. The sequencing input was blood. These receptors all come from a man aged 40-55 years in good health. CDR3s include the opening cysteine and the closing phenylalanine or tryptophan. A D gene is named only where the DNA matches it firmly. Only part of the rows carry a size: once, few, many, or a class if the clone is expanded.

12 TRBJ1-2 NA TRBV5-1 NA TGCGCCAGCAGCTTAGGCCGCTATGGCTACACCTTC CASSLGRYGYTF
12 TRBJ2-1 NA TRBV29-1 TRBD2 TGCAGCGTAGGGACTAGGAGAGAGACCCAGTTCTTC CSVGTRRETQFF
8 TRBJ2-3 NA TRBV5-1 NA TGCGCCAGCACCAGGCAGTATTTT CASTRQYF
17 TRBJ2-5 NA TRBV4-1 NA TGCGCCAGCAGCCAACCCCTGGGACCGACCGTAGGAGAGACCCAGTACTTC CASSQPLGPTVGETQYF
18 TRBJ2-7 NA TRBV25-1 TRBD2 TGTGCCAGCAGTGGTCGTCTCGTCAGCGGGAGGGAATCCTACGAGCAGTACTTC CASSGRLVSGRESYEQYF
13 TRBJ2-4 NA TRBV12-3/TRBV12-4 NA TGTGCCAGCAGTCTCACAGCCAAAAACATTCAGTACTTC CASSLTAKNIQYF
15 TRBJ2-1 NA TRBV28 NA TGTGCCAGCAGTTTAATAGGGGGGAAACACAATGAGCAGTTCTTC CASSLIGGKHNEQFF
20 TRBJ2-2 NA TRBV12-3/TRBV12-4 TRBD2 TGTGCCAGCAGTTTAGTCCCTCACATGGGACTAGCGGGATCGGTCGGGGAGCTGTTTTTT CASSLVPHMGLAGSVGELFF
16 TRBJ2-1 NA TRBV11-2 TRBD1 TGTGCCAGCAGCTTAGATTATGGGACAGTGTACATCGTGCAGTTCTTC CASSLDYGTVYIVQFF
16 TRBJ2-3 NA TRBV27 NA TGTGCCAGCAGTTTATGGGCGGTCACTAGCACAGATACGCAGTATTTT CASSLWAVTSTDTQYF
15 TRBJ2-5 NA TRBV7-9 NA TGTGCCAGCAGCTTAACCGAACGGGGCATGAAGACCCAGTACTTC CASSLTERGMKTQYF
13 TRBJ2-6 few TRBV20-1 NA TGCAGTGCTAGCCCTTTGGGGGCCAACGTCCTGACTTTC CSASPLGANVLTF
16 TRBJ1-1 NA TRBV28 NA TGTGCCAGCAGTTTTCCGGGTCTGCAATCGGGCACTGAAGCTTTCTTT CASSFPGLQSGTEAFF
13 TRBJ2-1 NA TRBV15 NA TGTGCCACCAGCAGAGTTCAAGACAATGAGCAGTTCTTC CATSRVQDNEQFF
18 TRBJ2-5 NA TRBV6-2/TRBV6-3 NA TGTGCCAGCAGTTACTCCTCCAGCGTTAGCGGAGACCAAGAGACCCAGTACTTC CASSYSSSVSGDQETQYF
14 TRBJ1-2 NA TRBV27 TRBD1 TGTGCCAGCACCAAACAGGGGGGAAACTATGGCTACACCTTC CASTKQGGNYGYTF
15 TRBJ1-2 NA TRBV20-1 TRBD1 TGCAGTGCATTCCAGGGGGCTATAGCGGTTAGTGGCTACACCTTC CSAFQGAIAVSGYTF
14 TRBJ1-5 NA TRBV9 NA TGTGCCAGCAGCCAAACGCAGGGAAATCAGCCCCAGCATTTT CASSQTQGNQPQHF
14 TRBJ1-5 few TRBV10-3 NA TGTGCCATCAGTGAGTCCGAGAGAGATCAGCCCCAGCATTTT CAISESERDQPQHF
15 TRBJ2-1 NA TRBV20-1 NA TGCAGTGCTAGTTGGGGTACCGCTCGGAACAATGAGCAGTTCTTC CSASWGTARNNEQFF
13 TRBJ2-3 NA TRBV7-2 NA TGTGCCAGCAGCTCCCAAGGGGGACTCCAAAAGTATTTT CASSSQGGLQKYF
16 TRBJ2-1 NA TRBV7-9 NA TGTGCCAGCAGCTTGTACCGGGACTCCTTACAAAATGAGCAGTTCTTC CASSLYRDSLQNEQFF
14 TRBJ2-7 NA TRBV28 NA TGTGCCAGCAGTTTAACCCGGGGAACCTACGAGCAGTACTTC CASSLTRGTYEQYF
12 TRBJ1-2 NA TRBV7-9 NA TGTGCCAGCAACTTAGAAGAGGATGGCTACACCTTC CASNLEEDGYTF
13 TRBJ2-7 NA TRBV29-1 NA TGCAGCGTTGTGGACGGAAGCTCCTACGAGCAGTACTTC CSVVDGSSYEQYF
15 TRBJ2-1 few TRBV7-2 TRBD2 TGTGCCAGCAGCCGACTAGCGGGGGGGCTGGATGAGCAGTTCTTC CASSRLAGGLDEQFF
17 TRBJ2-4 NA TRBV20-1 NA TGCAGTGCTAGAAGGGGGAAGGGGGGGGGATCCAAAAACATTCAGTACTTC CSARRGKGGGSKNIQYF
12 TRBJ2-1 many TRBV12-3/TRBV12-4 NA TGTGCCAGCAGTTACACCGGGACTTCCCTGTTCTTC CASSYTGTSLFF
16 TRBJ2-7 NA TRBV13 TRBD2 TGTGCCAGCAGCTCCGATTTAGCGGGAGGTCCCTACGAGCAGTACTTC CASSSDLAGGPYEQYF
15 TRBJ2-3 NA TRBV4-3 NA TGCGCCAGCAGCCAAGATTCGACTAACCTAGATACGCAGTATTTT CASSQDSTNLDTQYF
16 TRBJ1-4 NA TRBV3-1 NA TGTGCCAGCAGCCAAGCGGCGGGCAGGTCCCACGAAAAACTGTTTTTT CASSQAAGRSHEKLFF
15 TRBJ2-5 NA TRBV4-3 TRBD2 TGCGCCAGCAGCCAAGAGGGACTAGCTGTAGAGACCCAGTACTTC CASSQEGLAVETQYF
14 TRBJ2-5 NA TRBV20-1 NA TGCAGTGCTAGGTTTGGGAGGGGGAAAAATGAGCAGTACTTC CSARFGRGKNEQYF
17 TRBJ2-1 few TRBV12-3/TRBV12-4 TRBD2 TGTGCCAGCAGTTCACAAGCACTAGCGGGGGCTTATAATGAGCAGTTCTTC CASSSQALAGAYNEQFF
14 TRBJ2-5 NA TRBV7-2 TRBD1 TGTGCCAGCAGCACACGACAGGGAGCAGAGACCCAGTACTTC CASSTRQGAETQYF
14 TRBJ1-3 NA TRBV7-9 NA TGTGCCAGCAGCTTAGCGGGTTTTGGAAACACCATATATTTT CASSLAGFGNTIYF
14 TRBJ2-1 NA TRBV20-1 NA TGCAGTGCTAGTTCCAGTGTGGGGTACAATGAGCAGTTCTTC CSASSSVGYNEQFF
15 TRBJ1-4 NA TRBV24-1 NA TGTGCCACCAGTGACCTCACAGGATCTAATGAAAAACTGTTTTTT CATSDLTGSNEKLFF
15 TRBJ2-7 NA TRBV7-8 NA TGTGCCAGCAGCTTAGAAGTCCTTCGGGTTTACGAGCAGTACTTC CASSLEVLRVYEQYF
15 TRBJ2-7 few TRBV28 TRBD1 TGTGCCAGCAGTATACCCGGGACAGACCTTGTCGAGCAGTACTTC CASSIPGTDLVEQYF
14 TRBJ2-5 many TRBV15 NA TGTGCCACCAGCAGAGACAGGGCAGCAGAGACCCAGTACTTC CATSRDRAAETQYF
15 TRBJ1-4 NA TRBV25-1 TRBD1 TGTGCCAGTGGGGATAGACAGGGGAGTAATGAAAAACTGTTTTTT CASGDRQGSNEKLFF
17 TRBJ2-7 NA TRBV7-2 TRBD1 TGTGCCAGCAGCCCGACCCACAGGGGGCGCGTGACGTACGAGCAGTACTTC CASSPTHRGRVTYEQYF
13 TRBJ1-1 NA TRBV20-1 NA TGCAGTGCTAGAAGTCATTTGAACACTGAAGCTTTCTTT CSARSHLNTEAFF
13 TRBJ2-1 few TRBV30 NA TGTGCCTGGAGTAGGGCGACCTACAATGAGCAGTTCTTC CAWSRATYNEQFF
16 TRBJ1-5 NA TRBV6-2/TRBV6-3 TRBD1 TGTGCCAGCAGTTCCCGGACAGGGAGGGAGCGTCAGCCCCAGCATTTT CASSSRTGRERQPQHF
19 TRBJ2-5 NA TRBV28 NA TGTGCCAGCAGTCAAAGTCTAGGACTCGGCTCGACACTGGACAATGAGCAGTACTTC CASSQSLGLGSTLDNEQYF
13 TRBJ2-3 once TRBV4-1 NA TGCGCCAACAGCCAAGATTTCCCAGATACGCAGTATTTT CANSQDFPDTQYF
12 TRBJ2-7 once TRBV6-2/TRBV6-3 NA TGTGCCAGCAGTTACGAAGACTACGAGCAGTACTTC CASSYEDYEQYF
14 TRBJ2-7 NA TRBV4-3 TRBD2 TGCGCCAGCAGCCAAGATCAACCCGGGGGGGAGCAGTACTTC CASSQDQPGGEQYF
14 TRBJ2-7 once TRBV18 TRBD1 TGTGCCAGCTCGCCAACAGGGGGCTACTACGAGCAGTACTTC CASSPTGGYYEQYF
19 TRBJ2-7 NA TRBV6-7 TRBD1 TGTGCCAGCAGTTACTGTCATTCAACAGGGGACCGGGCCTTATACGAGCAGTACTTC CASSYCHSTGDRALYEQYF
12 TRBJ2-7 NA TRBV5-6 NA TGTGCCAGCAGCTTTAGTTGGGGCGAGCAGTACTTC CASSFSWGEQYF
15 TRBJ2-3 NA TRBV20-1 NA TGCAGTGCTTTGATAGGTGAAACTAGCACAGATACGCAGTATTTT CSALIGETSTDTQYF